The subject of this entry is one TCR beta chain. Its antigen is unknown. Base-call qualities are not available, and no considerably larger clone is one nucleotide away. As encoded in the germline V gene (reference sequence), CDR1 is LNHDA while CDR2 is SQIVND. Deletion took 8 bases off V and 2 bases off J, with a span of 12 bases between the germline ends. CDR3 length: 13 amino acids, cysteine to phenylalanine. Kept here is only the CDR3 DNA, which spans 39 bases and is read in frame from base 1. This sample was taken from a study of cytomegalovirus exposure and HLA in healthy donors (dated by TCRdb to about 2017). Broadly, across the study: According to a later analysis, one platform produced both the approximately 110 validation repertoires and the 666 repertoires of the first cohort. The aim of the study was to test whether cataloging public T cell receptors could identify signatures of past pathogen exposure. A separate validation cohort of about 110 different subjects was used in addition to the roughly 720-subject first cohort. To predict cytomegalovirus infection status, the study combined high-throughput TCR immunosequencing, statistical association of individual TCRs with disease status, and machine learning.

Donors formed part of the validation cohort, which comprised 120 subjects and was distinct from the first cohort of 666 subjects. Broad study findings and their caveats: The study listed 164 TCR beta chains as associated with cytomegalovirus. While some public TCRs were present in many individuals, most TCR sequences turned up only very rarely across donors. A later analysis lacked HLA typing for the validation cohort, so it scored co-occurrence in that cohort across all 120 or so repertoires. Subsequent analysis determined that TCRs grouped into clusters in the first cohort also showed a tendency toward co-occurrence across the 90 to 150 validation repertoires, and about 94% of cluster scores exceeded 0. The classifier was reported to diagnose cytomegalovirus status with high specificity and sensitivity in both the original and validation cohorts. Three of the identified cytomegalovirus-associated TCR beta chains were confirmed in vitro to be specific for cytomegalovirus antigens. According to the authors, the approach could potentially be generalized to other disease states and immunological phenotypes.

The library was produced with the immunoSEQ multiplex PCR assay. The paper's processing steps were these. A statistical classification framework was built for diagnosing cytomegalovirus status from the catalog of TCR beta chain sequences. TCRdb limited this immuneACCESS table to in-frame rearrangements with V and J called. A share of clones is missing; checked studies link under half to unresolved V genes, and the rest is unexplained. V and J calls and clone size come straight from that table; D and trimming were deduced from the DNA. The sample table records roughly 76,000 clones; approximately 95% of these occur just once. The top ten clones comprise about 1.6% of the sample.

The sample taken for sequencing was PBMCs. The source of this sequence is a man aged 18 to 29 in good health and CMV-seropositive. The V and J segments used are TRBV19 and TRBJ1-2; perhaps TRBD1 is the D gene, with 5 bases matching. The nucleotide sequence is TGTGCCAGTGAGTACAGGTTCAACTATGGCTACACCTTC. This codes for CASEYRFNYGYTF.